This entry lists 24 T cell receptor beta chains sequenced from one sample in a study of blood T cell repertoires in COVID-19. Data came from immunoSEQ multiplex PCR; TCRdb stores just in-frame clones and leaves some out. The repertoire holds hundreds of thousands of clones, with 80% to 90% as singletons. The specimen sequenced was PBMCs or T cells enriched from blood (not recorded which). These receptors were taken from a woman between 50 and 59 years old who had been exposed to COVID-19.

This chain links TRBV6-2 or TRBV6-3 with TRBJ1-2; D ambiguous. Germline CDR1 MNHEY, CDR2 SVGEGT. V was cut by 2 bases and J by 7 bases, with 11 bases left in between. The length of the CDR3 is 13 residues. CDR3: CASSYTLLAGYTF. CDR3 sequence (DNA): TGTGCCAGCAGTTACACCCTTCTGGCTGGCTACACCTTC.

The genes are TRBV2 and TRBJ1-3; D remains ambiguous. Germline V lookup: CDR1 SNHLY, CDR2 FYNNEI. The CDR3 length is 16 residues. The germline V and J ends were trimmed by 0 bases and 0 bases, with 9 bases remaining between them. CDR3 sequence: CASSEAGLVSGNTIYF. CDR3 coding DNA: TGTGCCAGCAGTGAAGCGGGTCTAGTCTCTGGAAACACCATATATTTT.

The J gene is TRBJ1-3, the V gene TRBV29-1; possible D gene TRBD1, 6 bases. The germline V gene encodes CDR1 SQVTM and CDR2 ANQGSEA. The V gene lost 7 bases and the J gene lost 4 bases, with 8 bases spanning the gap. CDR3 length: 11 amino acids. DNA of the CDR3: TGCAGCGCAACAGGGGGAAACACCATATATTTT. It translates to CSATGGNTIYF.

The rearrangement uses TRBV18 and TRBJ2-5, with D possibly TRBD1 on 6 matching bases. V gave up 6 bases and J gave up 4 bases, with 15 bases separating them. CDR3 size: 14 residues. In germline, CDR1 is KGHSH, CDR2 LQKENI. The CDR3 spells CASSKDPGVETQYF. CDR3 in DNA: TGTGCCAGCTCCAAAGATCCAGGGGTAGAGACCCAGTACTTC. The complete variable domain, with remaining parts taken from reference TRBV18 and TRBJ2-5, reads NAGVMQNPRHLVRRRGQEARLRCSPMKGHSHVYWYRQLPEEGLKFMVYLQKENIIDESGMPKERFSAEFPKEGPSILRIQQVVRGDSAAYFCASSKDPGVETQYFGPGTRLLVL.

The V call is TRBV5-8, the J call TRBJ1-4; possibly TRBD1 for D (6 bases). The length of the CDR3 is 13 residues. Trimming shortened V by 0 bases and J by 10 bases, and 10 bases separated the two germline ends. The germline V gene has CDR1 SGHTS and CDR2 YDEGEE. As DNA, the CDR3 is TGTGCCAGCAGCTTGGGGGGGCTGGGAAAACTGTTTTTT. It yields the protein CASSLGGLGKLFF.

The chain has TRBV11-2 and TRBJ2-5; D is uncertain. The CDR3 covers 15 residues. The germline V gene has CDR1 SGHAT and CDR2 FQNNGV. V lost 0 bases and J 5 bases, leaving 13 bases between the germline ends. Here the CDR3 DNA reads TGTGCCAGCAGCTTAGATCCCCTACCCCCCGAGACCCAGTACTTC. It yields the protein CASSLDPLPPETQYF.

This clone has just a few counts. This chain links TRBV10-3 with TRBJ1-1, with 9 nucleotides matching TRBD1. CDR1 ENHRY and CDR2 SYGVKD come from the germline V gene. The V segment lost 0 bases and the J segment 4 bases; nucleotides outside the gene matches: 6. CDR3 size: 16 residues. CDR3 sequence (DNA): TGTGCCATCAGTGAGTCAGGAGGACAGGGGCCCACTGAAGCTTTCTTT. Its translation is CAISESGGQGPTEAFF.

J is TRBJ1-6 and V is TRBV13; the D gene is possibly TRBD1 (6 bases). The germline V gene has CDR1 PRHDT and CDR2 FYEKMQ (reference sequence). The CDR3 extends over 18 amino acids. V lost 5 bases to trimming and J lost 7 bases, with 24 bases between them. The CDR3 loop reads CASSRSGEGPLGNSPLHF. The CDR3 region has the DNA TGTGCCAGCAGCAGATCAGGGGAAGGACCTCTAGGGAATTCACCCCTCCACTTT.

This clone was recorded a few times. CDR3 protein: CASSVTGGSTEAFF. CDR3 bases: TGTGCCAGCAGCGTCACAGGGGGCTCGACTGAAGCTTTCTTT. This chain connects TRBV7-2 to TRBJ1-1; 9 bases map to TRBD1. CDR1 is SGHTA and CDR2 is FQGNSA in the germline V gene. The V and J ends lost 5 bases and 5 bases, in that order; junction bases with no gene match: 6. The length of the CDR3 is 14 residues.

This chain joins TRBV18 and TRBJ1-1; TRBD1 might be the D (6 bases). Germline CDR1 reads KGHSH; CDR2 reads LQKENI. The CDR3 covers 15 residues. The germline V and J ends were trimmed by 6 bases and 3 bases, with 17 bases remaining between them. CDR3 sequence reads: CASSQRGGADTEAFF. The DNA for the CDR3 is TGTGCCAGCTCCCAACGGGGGGGCGCAGACACTGAAGCTTTCTTT.

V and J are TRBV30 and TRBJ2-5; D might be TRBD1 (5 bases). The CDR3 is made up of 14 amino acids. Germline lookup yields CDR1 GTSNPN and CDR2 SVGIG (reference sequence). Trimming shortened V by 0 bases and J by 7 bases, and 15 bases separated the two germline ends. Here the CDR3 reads CAWSVGQGRLTQYF. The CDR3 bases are TGTGCCTGGAGTGTAGGGCAGGGAAGGTTGACCCAGTACTTC.

DNA for the CDR3: TGTGCCAGTAGGGTTGACAGACAAACAGATACGCAGTATTTT. It codes for CASRVDRQTDTQYF. The chain employs TRBV19 and TRBJ2-3; the D gene is possibly TRBD1 (5 bases). The germline CDR1 and CDR2 sequences are LNHDA and SQIVND (reference sequence). The ends were cut back, 6 bases at V and 3 bases at J, with 13 bases in the middle. The CDR3 loop spans 14 amino acids.

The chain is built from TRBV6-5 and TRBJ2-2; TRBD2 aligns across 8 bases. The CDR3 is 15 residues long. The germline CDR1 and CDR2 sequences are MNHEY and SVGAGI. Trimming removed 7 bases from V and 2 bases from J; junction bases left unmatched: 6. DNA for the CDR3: TGTGCCAGCACGGTAGCGGGGCCCAACACCGGGGAGCTGTTTTTT. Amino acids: CASTVAGPNTGELFF.

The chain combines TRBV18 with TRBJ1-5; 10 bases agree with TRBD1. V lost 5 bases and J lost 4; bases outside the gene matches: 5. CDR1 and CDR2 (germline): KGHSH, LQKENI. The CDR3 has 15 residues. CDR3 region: CASSAGQGNNQPQHF. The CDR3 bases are TGTGCCAGCTCAGCGGGACAGGGGAATAATCAGCCCCAGCATTTT. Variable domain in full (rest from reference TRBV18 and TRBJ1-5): NAGVMQNPRHLVRRRGQEARLRCSPMKGHSHVYWYRQLPEEGLKFMVYLQKENIIDESGMPKERFSAEFPKEGPSILRIQQVVRGDSAAYFCASSAGQGNNQPQHFGDGTRLSIL.

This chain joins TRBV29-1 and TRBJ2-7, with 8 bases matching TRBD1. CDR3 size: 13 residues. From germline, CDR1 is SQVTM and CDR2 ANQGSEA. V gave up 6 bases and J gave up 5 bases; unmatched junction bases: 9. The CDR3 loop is CSVRQGMRDEQYF. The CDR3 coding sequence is TGCAGCGTCCGACAGGGGATGAGGGACGAGCAGTACTTC.

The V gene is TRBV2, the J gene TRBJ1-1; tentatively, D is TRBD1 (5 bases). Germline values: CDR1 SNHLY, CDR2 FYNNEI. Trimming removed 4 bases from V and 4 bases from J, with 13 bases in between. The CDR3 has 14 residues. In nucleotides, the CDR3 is TGTGCCAGCAGTGTTAGGGTAGGGGCCACTGAAGCTTTCTTT. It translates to CASSVRVGATEAFF. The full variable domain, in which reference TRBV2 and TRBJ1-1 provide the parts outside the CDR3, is EPEVTQTPSHQVTQMGQEVILRCVPISNHLYFYWYRQILGQKVEFLVSFYNNEISEKSEIFDDQFSVERPDGSNFTLKIRSTKLEDSAMYFCASSVRVGATEAFFGQGTRLTVV.

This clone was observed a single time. CDR3 nucleotide sequence: TGTGCCAGCAGCCGGGGGGTTAACACTGAAGCTTTCTTT. Protein sequence: CASSRGVNTEAFF. The chain recombines TRBV6-5 with TRBJ1-1; maybe TRBD1 (5 bases). Germline CDR1 and CDR2: MNHEY and SVGAGI. V gave up 6 bases and J gave up 2 bases, with 10 bases separating them. The CDR3 runs 13 residues.

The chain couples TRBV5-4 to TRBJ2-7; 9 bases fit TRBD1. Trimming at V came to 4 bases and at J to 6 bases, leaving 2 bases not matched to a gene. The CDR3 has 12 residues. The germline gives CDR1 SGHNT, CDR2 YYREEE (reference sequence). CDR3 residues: CASSGTGSEQYF. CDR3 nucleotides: TGTGCCAGCAGCGGGACAGGGAGCGAGCAGTACTTC.

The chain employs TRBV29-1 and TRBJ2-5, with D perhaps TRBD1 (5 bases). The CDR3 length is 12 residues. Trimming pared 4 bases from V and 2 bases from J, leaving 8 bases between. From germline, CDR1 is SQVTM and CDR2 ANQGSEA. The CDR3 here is CSVGGLQETQYF. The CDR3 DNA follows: TGCAGCGTTGGGGGCCTTCAAGAGACCCAGTACTTC. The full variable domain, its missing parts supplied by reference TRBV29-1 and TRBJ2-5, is SAVISQKPSRDICQRGTSLTIQCQVDSQVTMMFWYRQQPGQSLTLIATANQGSEATYESGFVIDKFPISRPNLTFSTLTVSNMSPEDSSIYLCSVGGLQETQYFGPGTRLLVL.

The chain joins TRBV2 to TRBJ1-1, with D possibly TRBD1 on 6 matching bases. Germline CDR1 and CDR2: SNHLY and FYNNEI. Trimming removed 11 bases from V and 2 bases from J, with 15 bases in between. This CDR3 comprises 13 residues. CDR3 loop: CACSFRGNTEAFF. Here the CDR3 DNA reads TGTGCCTGTTCCTTCAGGGGAAACACTGAAGCTTTCTTT.

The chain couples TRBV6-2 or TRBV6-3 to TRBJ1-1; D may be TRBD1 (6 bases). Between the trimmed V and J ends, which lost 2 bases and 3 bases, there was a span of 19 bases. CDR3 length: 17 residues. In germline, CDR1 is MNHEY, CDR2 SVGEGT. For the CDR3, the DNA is TGTGCCAGCAGTTACGCAATGACAGGTAGCCTGGACACTGAAGCTTTCTTT. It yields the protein CASSYAMTGSLDTEAFF.

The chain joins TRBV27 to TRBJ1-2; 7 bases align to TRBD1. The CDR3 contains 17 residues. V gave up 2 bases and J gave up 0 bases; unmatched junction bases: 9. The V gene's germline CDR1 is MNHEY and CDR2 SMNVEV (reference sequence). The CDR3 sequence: CASSLTGFQGANYGYTF. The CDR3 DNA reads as TGTGCCAGCAGTTTAACGGGATTTCAGGGGGCTAACTATGGCTACACCTTC.

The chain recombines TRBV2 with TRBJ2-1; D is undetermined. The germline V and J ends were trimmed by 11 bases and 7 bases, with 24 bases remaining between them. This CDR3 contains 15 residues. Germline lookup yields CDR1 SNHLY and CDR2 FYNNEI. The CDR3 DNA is TGTGCCGTCCCAGGAACATATGAGCACCCAAATGAGCAGTTCTTC. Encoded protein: CAVPGTYEHPNEQFF.

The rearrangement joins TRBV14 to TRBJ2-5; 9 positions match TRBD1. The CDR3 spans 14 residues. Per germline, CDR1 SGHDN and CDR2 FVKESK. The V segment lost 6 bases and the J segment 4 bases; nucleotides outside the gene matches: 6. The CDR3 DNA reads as TGTGCCAGCAGTCGGACAGGGGCCCTAGAGACCCAGTACTTC. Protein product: CASSRTGALETQYF.